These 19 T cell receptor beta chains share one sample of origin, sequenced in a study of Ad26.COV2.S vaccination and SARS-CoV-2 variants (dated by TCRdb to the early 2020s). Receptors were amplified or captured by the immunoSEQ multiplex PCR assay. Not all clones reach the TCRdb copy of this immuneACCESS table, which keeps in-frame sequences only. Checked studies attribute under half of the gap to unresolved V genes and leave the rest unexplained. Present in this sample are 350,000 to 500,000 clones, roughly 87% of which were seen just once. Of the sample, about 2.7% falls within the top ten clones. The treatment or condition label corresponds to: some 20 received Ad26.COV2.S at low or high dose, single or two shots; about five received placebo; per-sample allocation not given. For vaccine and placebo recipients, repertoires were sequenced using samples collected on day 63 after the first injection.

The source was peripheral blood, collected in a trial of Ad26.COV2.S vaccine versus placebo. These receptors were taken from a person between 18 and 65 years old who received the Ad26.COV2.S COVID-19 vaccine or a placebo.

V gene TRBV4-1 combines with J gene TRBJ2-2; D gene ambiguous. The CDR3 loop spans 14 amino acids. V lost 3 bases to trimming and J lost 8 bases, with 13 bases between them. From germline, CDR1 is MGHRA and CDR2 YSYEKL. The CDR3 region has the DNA TGCGCCAGCAGCCAGGCTACTATTGGAGGGGAGCTGTTTTTT. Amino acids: CASSQATIGGELFF.

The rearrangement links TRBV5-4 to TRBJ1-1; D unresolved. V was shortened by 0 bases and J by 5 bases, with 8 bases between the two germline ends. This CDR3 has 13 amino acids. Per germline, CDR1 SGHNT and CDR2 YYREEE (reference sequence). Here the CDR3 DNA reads TGTGCCAGCAGCTTGGGCCCTGGTACTGAAGCTTTCTTT. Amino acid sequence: CASSLGPGTEAFF.

CDR3 in DNA: TGTGCCAGCTCGCCATCGACAGGCTCCTATCACGAGCAGTACGTC. It is translated as CASSPSTGSYHEQYV. V is TRBV18 and J is TRBJ2-7; D is perhaps TRBD1 (6 bases). The CDR3 is made up of 15 amino acids. V dropped 6 bases and J dropped 5 bases, with 20 bases sitting between them. CDR1 is KGHSH and CDR2 is LQKENI in the germline V gene.

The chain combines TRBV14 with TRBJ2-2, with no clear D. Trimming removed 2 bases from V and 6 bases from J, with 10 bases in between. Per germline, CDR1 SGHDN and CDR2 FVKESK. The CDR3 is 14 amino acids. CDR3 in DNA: TGTGCCAGCAGCCAACCCGGCGGTGCCGGGGAGCTGTTTTTT. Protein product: CASSQPGGAGELFF.

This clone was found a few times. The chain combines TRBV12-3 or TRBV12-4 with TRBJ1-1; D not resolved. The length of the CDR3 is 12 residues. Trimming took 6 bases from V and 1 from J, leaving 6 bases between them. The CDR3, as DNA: TGTGCCAGCAGCTCTAGGAACACTGAAGCTTTCTTT. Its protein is CASSSRNTEAFF.

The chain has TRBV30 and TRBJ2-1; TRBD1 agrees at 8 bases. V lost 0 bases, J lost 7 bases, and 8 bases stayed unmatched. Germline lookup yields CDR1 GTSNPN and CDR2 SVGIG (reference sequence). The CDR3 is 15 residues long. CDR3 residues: CAWSVRGTGSNEQFF. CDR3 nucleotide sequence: TGTGCCTGGAGTGTAAGGGGGACAGGCTCGAATGAGCAGTTCTTC.

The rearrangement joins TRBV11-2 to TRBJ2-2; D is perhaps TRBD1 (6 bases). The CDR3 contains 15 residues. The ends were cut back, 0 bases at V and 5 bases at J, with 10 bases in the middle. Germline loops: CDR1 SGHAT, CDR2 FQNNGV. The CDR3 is CASSLDLRGTGELFF. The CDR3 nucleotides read TGTGCCAGCAGCTTAGATCTAAGGGGGACCGGGGAGCTGTTTTTT.

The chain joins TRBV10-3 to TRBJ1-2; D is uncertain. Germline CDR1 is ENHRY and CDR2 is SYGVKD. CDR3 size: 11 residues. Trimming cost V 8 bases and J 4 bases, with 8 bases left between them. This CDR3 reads CAILVGYGYTF. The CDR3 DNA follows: TGTGCCATCCTCGTGGGCTATGGCTACACCTTC.

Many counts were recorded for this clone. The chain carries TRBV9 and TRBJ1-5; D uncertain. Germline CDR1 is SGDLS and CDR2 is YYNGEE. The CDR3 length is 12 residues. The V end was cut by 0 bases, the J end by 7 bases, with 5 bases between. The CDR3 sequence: CASSVGRQPQHF. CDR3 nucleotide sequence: TGTGCCAGCAGCGTAGGACGACAGCCCCAGCATTTT.

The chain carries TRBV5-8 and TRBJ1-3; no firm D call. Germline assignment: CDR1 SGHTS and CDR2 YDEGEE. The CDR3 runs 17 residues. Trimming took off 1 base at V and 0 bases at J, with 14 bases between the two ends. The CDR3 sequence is CASSLWLSLSSGNTIYF. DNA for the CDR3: TGTGCCAGCAGCTTGTGGTTGAGCCTATCCTCTGGAAACACCATATATTTT. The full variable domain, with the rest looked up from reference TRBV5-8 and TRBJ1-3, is EAGVTQSPTHLIKTRGQQATLRCSPISGHTSVYWYQQALGLGLQFLLWYDEGEERNRGNFPPRFSGRQFPNYSSELNVNALELEDSALYLCASSLWLSLSSGNTIYFGEGSWLTVV.

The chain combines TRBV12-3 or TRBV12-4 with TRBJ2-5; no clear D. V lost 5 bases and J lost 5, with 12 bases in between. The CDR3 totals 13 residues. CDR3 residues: CASSETVLETQYF. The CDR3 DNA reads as TGTGCCAGCAGTGAAACAGTTCTGGAGACCCAGTACTTC.

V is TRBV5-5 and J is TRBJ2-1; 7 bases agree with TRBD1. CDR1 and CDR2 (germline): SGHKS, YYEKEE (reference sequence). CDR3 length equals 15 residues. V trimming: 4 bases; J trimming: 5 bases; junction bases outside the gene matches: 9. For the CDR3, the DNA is TGTGCCAGCAGCAGACAGGGTGGGCCAAACAATGAGCAGTTCTTC. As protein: CASSRQGGPNNEQFF.

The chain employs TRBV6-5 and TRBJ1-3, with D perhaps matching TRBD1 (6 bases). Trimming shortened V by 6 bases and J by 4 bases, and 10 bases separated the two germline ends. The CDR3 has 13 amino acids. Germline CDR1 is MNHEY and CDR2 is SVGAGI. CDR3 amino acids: CASSRTEGNTIYF. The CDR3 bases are TGTGCCAGCAGCCGGACAGAAGGAAACACCATATATTTT.

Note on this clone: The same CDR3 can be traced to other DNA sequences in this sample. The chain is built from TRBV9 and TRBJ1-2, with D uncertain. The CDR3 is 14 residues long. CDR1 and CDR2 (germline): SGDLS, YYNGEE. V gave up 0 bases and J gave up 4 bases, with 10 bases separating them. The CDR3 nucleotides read TGTGCCAGCAGCGTAGATTCAGGTTCCTATGGCTACACCTTC. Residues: CASSVDSGSYGYTF.

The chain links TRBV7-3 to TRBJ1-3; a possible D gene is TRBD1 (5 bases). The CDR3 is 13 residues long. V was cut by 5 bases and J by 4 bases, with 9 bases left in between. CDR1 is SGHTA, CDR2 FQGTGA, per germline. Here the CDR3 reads CASSTGSGNTIYF. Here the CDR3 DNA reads TGTGCCAGCAGCACAGGATCGGGAAACACCATATATTTT.

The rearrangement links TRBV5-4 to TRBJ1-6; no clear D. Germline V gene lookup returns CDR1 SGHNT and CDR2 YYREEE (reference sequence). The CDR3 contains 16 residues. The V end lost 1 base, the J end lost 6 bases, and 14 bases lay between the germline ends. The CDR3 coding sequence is TGTGCCAGCAGCTTGCGACCCGGGGAGGCTAATTCACCCCTCCACTTT. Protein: CASSLRPGEANSPLHF.

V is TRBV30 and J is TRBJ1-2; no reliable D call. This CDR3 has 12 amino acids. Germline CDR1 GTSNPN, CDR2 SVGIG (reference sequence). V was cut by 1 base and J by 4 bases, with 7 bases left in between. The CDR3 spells CAWSGVFYGYTF. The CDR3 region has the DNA TGTGCCTGGAGTGGGGTTTTCTATGGCTACACCTTC.

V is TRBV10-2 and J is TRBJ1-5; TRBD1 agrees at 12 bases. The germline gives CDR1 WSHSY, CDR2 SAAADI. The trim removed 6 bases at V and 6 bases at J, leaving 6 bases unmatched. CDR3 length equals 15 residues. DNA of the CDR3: TGCGCCAGCAGCTGGGACAGGGGGCCCACTCAGCCCCAGCATTTT. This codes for CASSWDRGPTQPQHF.

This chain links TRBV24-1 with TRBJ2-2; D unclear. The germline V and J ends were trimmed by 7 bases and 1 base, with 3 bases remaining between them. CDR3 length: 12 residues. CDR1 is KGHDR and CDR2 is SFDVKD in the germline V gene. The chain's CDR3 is CATRKNTGELFF. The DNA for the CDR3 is TGTGCCACCAGGAAGAACACCGGGGAGCTGTTTTTT.